A single sample gave rise to the 27 T cell receptor beta chains below, sequenced in a study of control samples from healthy donors and cancer patients. Profiling relied on immunoSEQ multiplex PCR, and the TCRdb table lists in-frame clones only, not all of them. The repertoire includes tens of thousands of clones, more than 70% of them detected once, and roughly a fifth sits in the top ten. The sample taken for sequencing was blood. Every receptor here comes from a man aged 45-60 years in good health.

This clone was observed a handful of times. This chain links TRBV15 with TRBJ2-7, with 10 bases identical to TRBD2. The CDR3 is made up of 14 amino acids. J gave up 3 bases and V 3 bases, and 2 bases lay outside the gene matches. Germline V gives CDR1 LNHNV, CDR2 YYDKDF (reference sequence). This CDR3 reads CATSSGTSDYEQYF. The CDR3 nucleotides read TGTGCCACCAGCAGCGGGACTAGCGACTACGAGCAGTACTTC.

As concerns this clone: This sample includes further DNA sequences coding for the same CDR3. The chain has TRBV20-1 and TRBJ2-5; D ambiguous. The CDR3 extends over 11 amino acids. V shed 3 bases and J shed 2 bases, with 4 bases lying between them. Germline V CDR1 and CDR2: DFQATT, SNEGSKA (reference sequence). The CDR3 bases are TGCAGTGCTAGGGCACAAGAGACCCAGTACTTC. Translating gives CSARAQETQYF.

This chain links TRBV7-2 with TRBJ2-5; D gene uncertain. Germline loops: CDR1 SGHTA, CDR2 FQGNSA. The CDR3 sequence is 11 residues long. V lost 2 bases to trimming and J lost 3 bases, with 1 base between them. The CDR3 DNA reads TGTGCCAGCAGCTTAAAAGAGACCCAGTACTTC. As protein: CASSLKETQYF.

The rearrangement uses TRBV9 and TRBJ1-2; weak D call: TRBD1 (5 bases). Germline CDR1 reads SGDLS; CDR2 reads YYNGEE. The CDR3 loop spans 13 amino acids. V lost 0 bases to trimming and J lost 4 bases, with 7 bases between them. CDR3 sequence: CASSVGQLYGYTF. The CDR3 DNA sequence: TGTGCCAGCAGCGTAGGACAGCTCTATGGCTACACCTTC.

This rearrangement joins TRBV19 to TRBJ1-2, with 8 bases lining up with TRBD1. V shed 5 bases and J 0 bases; nucleotides not matched to a gene: 8. The CDR3 runs to 16 residues. CDR1 is LNHDA and CDR2 is SQIVND in the germline V gene (reference sequence). CDR3 in DNA: TGTGCCAGTAGTCTCGGACAGGGTTCGGCTAACTATGGCTACACCTTC. Translated: CASSLGQGSANYGYTF.

Comment on this clone: No conserved phenylalanine or tryptophan is present at the end of the CDR3, so a read error is the likely explanation. No DNA is shown, since the ends of the CDR3 on it are uncertain; the CDR3 is the one TCRdb lists. The chain uses TRBV4-1 and TRBJ1-4. The CDR3 adds up to 9 amino acids, both ends counted. The germline V gene has CDR1 MGHRA and CDR2 YSYEKL. The CDR3: CASQPPGGL.

This chain uses TRBV2 with TRBJ2-1, with TRBD1 matching 9 bases. The CDR3 has 12 residues. CDR1 is SNHLY and CDR2 is FYNNEI in the germline V gene. V shed 6 bases and J 16 bases; nucleotides not matched to a gene: 10. CDR3 region: CASRGTGTGFFF. As DNA, the CDR3 is TGTGCCAGCAGAGGCACCGGGACAGGGTTTTTCTTC.

CDR3 sequence reads: CASSNEPPGQGPDTQYF. In DNA, the CDR3 is TGTGCCAGCAGTAACGAACCCCCGGGACAGGGCCCAGATACGCAGTATTTT. The chain uses TRBV6-2 or TRBV6-3 and TRBJ2-3; TRBD1 matches at 9 bases. The CDR3 is 17 amino acids. The J segment lost 4 bases and the V segment lost 5 bases, leaving 13 bases of the junction unmatched. Germline V gene sequence: CDR1 MNHEY, CDR2 SVGEGT.

The chain recombines TRBV5-5 with TRBJ1-2, with D hard to call. The V and J ends lost 5 bases and 5 bases respectively, with 10 bases between them. CDR3 length equals 12 residues. Germline V gene sequence: CDR1 SGHKS, CDR2 YYEKEE (reference sequence). CDR3 DNA: TGTGCCAGCAGGAATTCCGTTTATGGCTACACCTTC. As protein: CASRNSVYGYTF. Complete variable domain (other parts from reference TRBV5-5 and TRBJ1-2): DAGVTQSPTHLIKTRGQQVTLRCSPISGHKSVSWYQQVLGQGPQFIFQYYEKEERGRGNFPDRFSARQFPNYSSELNVNALLLGDSALYLCASRNSVYGYTFGSGTRLTVV.

This chain connects TRBV30 to TRBJ2-1; TRBD2 agrees at 9 bases. With 4 bases clipped from V and 4 bases from J, the junction kept 5 bases outside the gene matches. Germline V gene data show CDR1 as GTSNPN and CDR2 as SVGIG (reference sequence). The CDR3 sequence is 14 residues long. The CDR3 region is CAWNRLAGYNEQFF. The CDR3 DNA reads as TGTGCCTGGAACAGGCTAGCGGGATACAATGAGCAGTTCTTC.

The chain couples TRBV5-1 to TRBJ1-1; D uncertain. Trimming pared 0 bases from V and 6 bases from J, leaving 9 bases between. Germline-derived CDR1 and CDR2 are SGHRS and YFSETQ. This CDR3 comprises 13 residues. CDR3 DNA sequence: TGCGCCAGCAGCTTGGAAGGCGGCTCTGAAGCTTTCTTT. Its translation is CASSLEGGSEAFF.

V and J are TRBV6-5 and TRBJ2-7; 10 nucleotides align to TRBD2. The ends lost 2 bases at V and 0 bases at J; junction bases unmatched: 4. Germline V CDR1 and CDR2: MNHEY, SVGAGI. This CDR3 has 16 residues. CDR3 DNA: TGTGCCAGCAGTTACGGGAGACTAGCGGGCTCCTACGAGCAGTACTTC. This sequence encodes CASSYGRLAGSYEQYF.

The chain is built from TRBV29-1 and TRBJ1-2; no reliable D call. The V gene lost 1 base and the J gene lost 0 bases, with 12 bases spanning the gap. This CDR3 region has 15 residues. CDR1 is SQVTM, CDR2 ANQGSEA, per germline. CDR3 bases: TGCAGCGTTGAAGGGCTAGAGGACTCTAACTATGGCTACACCTTC. Translated: CSVEGLEDSNYGYTF.

The chain carries TRBV5-1 and TRBJ2-1; D uncertain. Trimming cost V 7 bases and J 1 base, with 12 bases left between them. The CDR3 runs to 14 residues. Germline-derived CDR1 and CDR2 are SGHRS and YFSETQ. CDR3: CASFEDLSYNEQFF. The CDR3 DNA sequence: TGCGCCAGCTTCGAAGATTTATCCTACAATGAGCAGTTCTTC.

The gene calls are TRBV5-1 and TRBJ1-2, with a weak D call TRBD1 (6 bases). V lost 4 bases and J 5 bases, leaving 15 bases between the germline ends. This CDR3 is 14 amino acids long. The germline V gene encodes CDR1 SGHRS and CDR2 YFSETQ. The CDR3 coding sequence is TGCGCCAGCAGCCGAAGCATTACAGGGTATGGCTACACCTTC. This codes for CASSRSITGYGYTF.

CDR3 DNA: TGCAGTGCTAGTAGGGGACTAGCGGGATTCGCAGATACGCAGTATTTT. This codes for CSASRGLAGFADTQYF. The gene calls are TRBV20-1 and TRBJ2-3; TRBD2 aligns across 13 bases. In germline, CDR1 is DFQATT, CDR2 SNEGSKA (reference sequence). The CDR3 is made up of 16 amino acids. The J segment lost 4 bases and the V segment lost 3 bases, leaving 7 bases of the junction unmatched.

The chain couples TRBV15 to TRBJ2-3, with 10 nucleotides matching TRBD2. Unmatched junction bases numbered 12, after V lost 7 bases and J lost 5 bases. Germline V gene lookup returns CDR1 LNHNV and CDR2 YYDKDF (reference sequence). The CDR3 runs to 16 residues. The CDR3 bases are TGTGCCACCACGCAAGGGCCTAGCGGGGGCCAAGATACGCAGTATTTT. Residues: CATTQGPSGGQDTQYF.

The rearrangement links TRBV4-2 to TRBJ1-2; weak D call: TRBD1 (5 bases). Per the germline V gene, CDR1 is LGHNA and CDR2 is YNFKEQ. The CDR3 covers 17 residues. V lost 0 bases to trimming and J lost 4 bases, with 18 bases between them. The chain's CDR3 is CASSQESTGGTLYGYTF. CDR3 bases: TGTGCCAGCAGCCAAGAATCGACGGGGGGGACCCTCTATGGCTACACCTTC.

DNA for the CDR3: TGTGCCTGGAGTGTCGGCAGCGGCTCCTACAATGAGCAGTTCTTC. This gives the protein CAWSVGSGSYNEQFF. The V gene is TRBV30, the J gene TRBJ2-1; maybe TRBD2 (5 bases). CDR1 and CDR2 (germline): GTSNPN, SVGIG (reference sequence). The CDR3 consists of 15 residues. The V gene lost 0 bases and the J gene lost 0 bases, with 9 bases spanning the gap.

The CDR3 DNA reads TGTGCCAGCAGCGTGTATACAGGGATGGGGGAGACCCAGTACTTC. Translating gives CASSVYTGMGETQYF. The chain combines TRBV9 with TRBJ2-5; tentatively, D is TRBD1 (6 bases). The CDR3 covers 15 residues. Trimming removed 2 bases from V and 5 bases from J, with 16 bases in between. Germline V gene lookup returns CDR1 SGDLS and CDR2 YYNGEE.

V and J are TRBV19 and TRBJ1-2, with 8 bases fitting TRBD1. J was trimmed by 4 bases and V by 9 bases; bases with no gene match: 19. The CDR3 spans 17 residues. Looked up from germline, CDR1 is LNHDA and CDR2 is SQIVND (reference sequence). In DNA form, the CDR3 reads TGTGCCAGCATCGATGGGGTGGGGCGACAGGGGATCTATGGCTACACCTTC. It is translated as CASIDGVGRQGIYGYTF. The whole variable domain, filled in from reference TRBV19 and TRBJ1-2, reads DGGITQSPKYLFRKEGQNVTLSCEQNLNHDAMYWYRQDPGQGLRLIYYSQIVNDFQKGDIAEGYSVSREKKESFPLTVTSAQKNPTAFYLCASIDGVGRQGIYGYTFGSGTRLTVV.

The chain carries TRBV10-1 and TRBJ1-6; possibly TRBD1 for D (6 bases). Trimming stripped 6 bases from V and 10 bases from J, with 19 bases between. This CDR3 contains 15 residues. CDR1 WNHNN and CDR2 SYGVQD come from the germline V gene (reference sequence). This chain's CDR3 is CASRVEGGIGSPLHF. CDR3 DNA sequence: TGCGCCAGCAGGGTTGAGGGGGGGATAGGGTCACCCCTCCACTTT.

The gene calls are TRBV27 and TRBJ1-2; possibly TRBD1 for D (6 bases). Trimming cost V 3 bases and J 6 bases, with 14 bases left between them. Germline V gene lookup returns CDR1 MNHEY and CDR2 SMNVEV (reference sequence). The CDR3 extends over 14 amino acids. This CDR3 reads CASSLNRARHGYTF. The CDR3 coding sequence is TGTGCCAGCAGTTTGAACAGGGCGCGACATGGCTACACCTTC.

The sample holds a few counts of this clone. The same CDR3 arises from other DNA sequences in this sample as well. This sequence joins TRBV5-5 and TRBJ2-5, with 7 bases aligning to TRBD1. Per the germline V gene, CDR1 is SGHKS and CDR2 is YYEKEE (reference sequence). CDR3 length: 13 amino acids. V shed 5 bases and J 2 bases; nucleotides not matched to a gene: 3. The CDR3 loop is CASSRDRQETQYF. CDR3 nucleotide sequence: TGTGCCAGCAGTAGGGACAGACAAGAGACCCAGTACTTC.

Of note for this clone: This same CDR3 is encoded by further DNA sequences in the sample. This chain joins TRBV18 and TRBJ2-2, with D maybe TRBD2 (6 bases). This CDR3 is 15 amino acids long. Trimming cost V 8 bases and J 3 bases, with 16 bases left between them. Germline V gives CDR1 KGHSH, CDR2 LQKENI. This CDR3 is CASSTGTGDTGELFF. The CDR3 nucleotides are TGTGCCAGCAGTACCGGGACGGGGGACACCGGGGAGCTGTTTTTT.

This chain connects TRBV7-9 to TRBJ1-1; D unresolved. Deletions cut 3 bases from V and 1 base from J, with 6 bases between. Germline values: CDR1 SEHNR, CDR2 FQNEAQ (reference sequence). CDR3 length: 13 amino acids. CDR3 bases: TGTGCCAGCAGCTTGAGCCAGAACACTGAAGCTTTCTTT. Translation gives CASSLSQNTEAFF.

This rearrangement joins TRBV20-1 to TRBJ2-1; no clear D gene. The CDR3 loop spans 11 amino acids. Germline CDR1 is DFQATT and CDR2 is SNEGSKA (reference sequence). Trimming pared 1 base from V and 6 bases from J, leaving 4 bases between. CDR3 bases: TGCAGTGCTAGAGCAGGCAATGAGCAGTTCTTC. Protein: CSARAGNEQFF.